This entry features one T cell receptor (beta chain) sequence. The data were produced by immunoSEQ multiplex PCR, yet TCRdb's version contains in-frame clones alone and is incomplete. Of some 200,000 clones listed, roughly three quarters are singletons. This CDR3 is built from 15 residues. The junction had 4 bases not matched to a gene; V was cut back by 3 bases and J by 1 base. Germline CDR1 and CDR2: SGHRS and YFSETQ. These data come from a study of cytotoxic CD8 clonotypes in ibrutinib-treated CLL. The chain is built from TRBV5-1 and TRBJ2-5, with 9 bases lining up with TRBD2. The source material was PBMCs, sampled after 12 months of ibrutinib treatment. This clonotype originated in a human donor with chronic lymphocytic leukemia. In nucleotides, the CDR3 is TGCGCCAGCAGCTCCAGCGGGGGGAGCCAAGAGACCCAGTACTTC. Translated: CASSSSGGSQETQYF.